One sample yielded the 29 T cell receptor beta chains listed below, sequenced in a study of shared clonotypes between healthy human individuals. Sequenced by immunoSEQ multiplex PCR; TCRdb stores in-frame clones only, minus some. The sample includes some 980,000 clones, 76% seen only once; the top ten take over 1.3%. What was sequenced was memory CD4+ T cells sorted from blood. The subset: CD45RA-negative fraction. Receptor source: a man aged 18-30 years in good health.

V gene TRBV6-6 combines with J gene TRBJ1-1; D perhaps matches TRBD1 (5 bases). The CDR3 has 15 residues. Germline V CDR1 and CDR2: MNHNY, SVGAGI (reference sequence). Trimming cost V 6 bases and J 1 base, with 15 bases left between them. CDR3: CASRPDRAQNTEAFF. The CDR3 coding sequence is TGTGCCAGCAGACCCGACAGAGCTCAGAACACTGAAGCTTTCTTT.

The CDR3 reads CASSLGGSSEGEAFF. CDR3 bases: TGTGCCAGCAGCTTAGGGGGCTCTTCAGAGGGTGAAGCTTTCTTT. V is TRBV7-9 and J is TRBJ1-1, with D perhaps TRBD1 (5 bases). The V gene lost 1 base and the J gene lost 7 bases, with 16 bases spanning the gap. The germline CDR1 and CDR2 sequences are SEHNR and FQNEAQ (reference sequence). The CDR3 sequence is 15 residues long.

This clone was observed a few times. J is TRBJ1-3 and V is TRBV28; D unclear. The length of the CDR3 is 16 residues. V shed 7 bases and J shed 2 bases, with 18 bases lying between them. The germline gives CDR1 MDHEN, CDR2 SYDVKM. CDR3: CASTPGPNLAGNTIYF. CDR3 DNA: TGTGCCAGCACCCCCGGCCCAAATTTAGCTGGAAACACCATATATTTT. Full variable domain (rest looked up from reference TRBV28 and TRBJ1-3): DVKVTQSSRYLVKRTGEKVFLECVQDMDHENMFWYRQDPGLGLRLIYFSYDVKMKEKGDIPEGYSVSREKKERFSLILESASTNQTSMYLCASTPGPNLAGNTIYFGEGSWLTVV.

Written as DNA, the CDR3 is TGTGCCAGCACCTTCTCAGGGGGCAACACCGGGGAGCTGTTTTTT. This sequence encodes CASTFSGGNTGELFF. The gene calls are TRBV9 and TRBJ2-2, with 8 positions matching TRBD1. The V gene end was trimmed by 6 bases and the J gene end by 2 bases; junction bases not matched to a gene: 6. The CDR3 totals 15 residues. Germline CDR1 is SGDLS and CDR2 is YYNGEE.

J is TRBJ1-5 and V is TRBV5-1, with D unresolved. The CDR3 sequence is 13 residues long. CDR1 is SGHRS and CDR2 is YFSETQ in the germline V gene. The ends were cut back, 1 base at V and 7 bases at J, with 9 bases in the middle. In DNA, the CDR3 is TGCGCCAGCAGCTTGCGGTCGGGGCAGCCCCAGCATTTT. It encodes CASSLRSGQPQHF.

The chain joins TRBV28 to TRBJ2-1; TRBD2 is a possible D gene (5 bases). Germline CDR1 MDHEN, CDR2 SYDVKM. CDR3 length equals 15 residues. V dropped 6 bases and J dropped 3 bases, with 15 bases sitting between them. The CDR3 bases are TGTGCCAGCAGGAGAGGGCTAATCAGCTACAATGAGCAGTTCTTC. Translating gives CASRRGLISYNEQFF.

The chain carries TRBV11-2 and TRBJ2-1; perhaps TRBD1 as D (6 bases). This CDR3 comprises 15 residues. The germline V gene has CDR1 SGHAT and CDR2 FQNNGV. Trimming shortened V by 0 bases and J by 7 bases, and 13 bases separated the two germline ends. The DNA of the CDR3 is TGTGCCAGCAGCTTAGAGTGGGACAAGGGTAATGAGCAGTTCTTC. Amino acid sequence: CASSLEWDKGNEQFF.

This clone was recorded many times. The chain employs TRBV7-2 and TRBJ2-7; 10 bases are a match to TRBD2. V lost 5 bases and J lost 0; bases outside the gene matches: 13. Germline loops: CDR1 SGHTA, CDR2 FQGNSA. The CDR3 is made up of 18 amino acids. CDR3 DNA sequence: TGTGCCAGCAGCCCCTTATTAGCGGGGGGCGGAAGCTCCTACGAGCAGTACTTC. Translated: CASSPLLAGGGSSYEQYF. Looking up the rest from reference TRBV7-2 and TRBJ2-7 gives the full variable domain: GAGVSQSPSNKVTEKGKDVELRCDPISGHTALYWYRQSLGQGLEFLIYFQGNSAPDKSGLPSDRFSAERTGGSVSTLTIQRTQQEDSAVYLCASSPLLAGGGSSYEQYFGPGTRLTVT.

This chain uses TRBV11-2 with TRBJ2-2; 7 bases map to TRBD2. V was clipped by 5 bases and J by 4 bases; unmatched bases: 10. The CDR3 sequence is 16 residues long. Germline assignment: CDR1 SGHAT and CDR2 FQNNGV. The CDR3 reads CASSPPAGRSTGELFF. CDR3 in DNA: TGTGCCAGCAGCCCCCCAGCGGGAAGGAGCACCGGGGAGCTGTTTTTT.

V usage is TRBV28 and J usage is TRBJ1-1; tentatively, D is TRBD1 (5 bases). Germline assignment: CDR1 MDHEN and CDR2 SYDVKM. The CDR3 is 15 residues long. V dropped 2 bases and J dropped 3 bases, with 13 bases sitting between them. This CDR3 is CASSLNRRTYTEAFF. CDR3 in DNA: TGTGCCAGCAGTTTAAACAGGCGTACTTACACTGAAGCTTTCTTT.

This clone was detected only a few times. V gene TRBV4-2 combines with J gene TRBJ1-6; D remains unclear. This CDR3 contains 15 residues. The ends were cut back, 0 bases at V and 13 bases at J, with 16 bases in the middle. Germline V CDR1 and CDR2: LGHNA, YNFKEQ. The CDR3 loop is CASSQEGTALKPLHF. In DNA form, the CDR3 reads TGTGCCAGCAGCCAAGAGGGAACAGCCTTGAAGCCCCTCCACTTT.

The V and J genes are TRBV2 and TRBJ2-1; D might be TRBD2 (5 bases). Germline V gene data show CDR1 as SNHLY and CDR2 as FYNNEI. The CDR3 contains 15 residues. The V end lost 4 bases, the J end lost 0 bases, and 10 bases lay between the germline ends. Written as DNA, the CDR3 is TGTGCCAGCAGTGCCCCGGGGAGCTCCTACAATGAGCAGTTCTTC. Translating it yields CASSAPGSSYNEQFF.

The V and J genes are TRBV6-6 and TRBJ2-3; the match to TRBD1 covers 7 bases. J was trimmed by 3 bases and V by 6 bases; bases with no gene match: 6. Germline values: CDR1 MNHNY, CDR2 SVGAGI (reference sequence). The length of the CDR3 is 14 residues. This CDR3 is CASSPPTGTDTQYF. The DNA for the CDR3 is TGTGCCAGCAGCCCTCCGACAGGGACAGATACGCAGTATTTT.

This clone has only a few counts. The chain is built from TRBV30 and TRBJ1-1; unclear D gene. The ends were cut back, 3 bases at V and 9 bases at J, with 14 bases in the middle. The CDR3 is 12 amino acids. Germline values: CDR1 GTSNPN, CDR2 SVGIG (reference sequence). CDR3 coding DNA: TGTGCCTGGAGGGTTTATGGAAAACAAGCTTTCTTT. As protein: CAWRVYGKQAFF.

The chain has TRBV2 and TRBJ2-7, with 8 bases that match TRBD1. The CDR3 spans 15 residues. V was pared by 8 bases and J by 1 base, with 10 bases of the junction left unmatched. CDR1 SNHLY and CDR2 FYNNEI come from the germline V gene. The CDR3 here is CASCQDRGLSYEQYF. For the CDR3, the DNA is TGTGCCAGCTGTCAAGACAGGGGCCTTTCCTACGAGCAGTACTTC.

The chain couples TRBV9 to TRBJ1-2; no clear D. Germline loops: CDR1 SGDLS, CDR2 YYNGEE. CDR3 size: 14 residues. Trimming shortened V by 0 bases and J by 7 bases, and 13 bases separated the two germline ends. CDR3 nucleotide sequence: TGTGCCAGCAGCGTAGAAGAGCGCGGCTCTGGCTACACCTTC. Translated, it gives CASSVEERGSGYTF.

DNA of the CDR3: TGTGCCAGCAGTTTCCGATCCGGCAATCAGCCCCAGCATTTT. Translating gives CASSFRSGNQPQHF. V gene TRBV28 combines with J gene TRBJ1-5; D unresolved. CDR3 size: 14 residues. V lost 3 bases, J lost 2 bases, and 8 bases lay in between. Germline assignment: CDR1 MDHEN and CDR2 SYDVKM.

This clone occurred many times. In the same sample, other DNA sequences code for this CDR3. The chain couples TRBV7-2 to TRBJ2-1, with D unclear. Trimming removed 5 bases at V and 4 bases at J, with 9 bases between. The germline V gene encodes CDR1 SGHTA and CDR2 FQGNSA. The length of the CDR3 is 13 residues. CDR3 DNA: TGTGCCAGCAGCCTATCCCGTTACAATGAGCAGTTCTTC. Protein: CASSLSRYNEQFF.

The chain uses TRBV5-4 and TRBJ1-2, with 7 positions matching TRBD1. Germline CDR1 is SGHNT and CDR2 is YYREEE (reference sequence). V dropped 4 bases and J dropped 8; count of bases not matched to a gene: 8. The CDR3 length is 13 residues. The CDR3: CASSLGQYRGYTF. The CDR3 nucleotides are TGTGCCAGCAGCCTGGGACAGTACCGCGGCTACACCTTC. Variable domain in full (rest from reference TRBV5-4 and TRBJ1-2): ETGVTQSPTHLIKTRGQQVTLRCSSQSGHNTVSWYQQALGQGPQFIFQYYREEENGRGNFPPRFSGLQFPNYSSELNVNALELDDSALYLCASSLGQYRGYTFGSGTRLTVV.

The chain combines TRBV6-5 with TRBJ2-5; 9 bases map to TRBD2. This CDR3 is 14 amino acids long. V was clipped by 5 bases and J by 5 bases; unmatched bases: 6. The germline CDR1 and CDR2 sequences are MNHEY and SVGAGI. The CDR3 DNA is TGTGCCAGCAGTGGGACTAGCCTGGGGGAGACCCAGTACTTC. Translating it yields CASSGTSLGETQYF.

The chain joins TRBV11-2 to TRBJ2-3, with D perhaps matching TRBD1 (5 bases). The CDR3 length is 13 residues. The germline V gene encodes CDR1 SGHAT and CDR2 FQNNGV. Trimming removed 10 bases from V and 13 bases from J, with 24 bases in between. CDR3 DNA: TGTGCCACCAGACCAGGGTGGGTCGGTTCGAAGTATTTT. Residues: CATRPGWVGSKYF.

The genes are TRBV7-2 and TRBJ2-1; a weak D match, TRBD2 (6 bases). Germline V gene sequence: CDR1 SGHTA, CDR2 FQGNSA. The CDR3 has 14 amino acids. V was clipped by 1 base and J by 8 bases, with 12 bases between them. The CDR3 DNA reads TGTGCCAGCAGCTTAGAACGGGAGAACCATGAGCAGTTCTTC. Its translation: CASSLERENHEQFF.

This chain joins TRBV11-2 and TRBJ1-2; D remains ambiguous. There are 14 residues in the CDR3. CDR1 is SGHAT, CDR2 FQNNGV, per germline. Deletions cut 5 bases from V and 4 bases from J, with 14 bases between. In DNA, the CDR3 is TGTGCCAGCAGCCCTAGAGAGGCTTCCTATGGCTACACCTTC. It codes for CASSPREASYGYTF.

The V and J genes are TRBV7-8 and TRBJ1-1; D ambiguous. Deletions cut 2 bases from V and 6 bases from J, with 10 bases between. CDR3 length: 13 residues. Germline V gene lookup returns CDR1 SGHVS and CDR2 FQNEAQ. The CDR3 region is CASSLYETAEAFF. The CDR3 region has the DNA TGTGCCAGCAGCTTATATGAGACTGCTGAAGCTTTCTTT.

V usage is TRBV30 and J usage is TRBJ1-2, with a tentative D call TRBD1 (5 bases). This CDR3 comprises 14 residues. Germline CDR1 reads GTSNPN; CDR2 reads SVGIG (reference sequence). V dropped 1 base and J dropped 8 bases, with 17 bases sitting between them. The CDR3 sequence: CAWSGRSGDRGYTF. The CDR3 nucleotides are TGTGCCTGGAGTGGAAGATCGGGGGATAGGGGCTACACCTTC.

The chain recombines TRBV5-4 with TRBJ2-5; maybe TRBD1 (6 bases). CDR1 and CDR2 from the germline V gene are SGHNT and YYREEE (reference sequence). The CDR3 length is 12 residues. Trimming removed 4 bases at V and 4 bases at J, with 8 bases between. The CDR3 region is CASSKDRETQYF. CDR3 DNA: TGTGCCAGCAGCAAGGACAGAGAGACCCAGTACTTC. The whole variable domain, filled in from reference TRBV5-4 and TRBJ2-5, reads ETGVTQSPTHLIKTRGQQVTLRCSSQSGHNTVSWYQQALGQGPQFIFQYYREEENGRGNFPPRFSGLQFPNYSSELNVNALELDDSALYLCASSKDRETQYFGPGTRLLVL.

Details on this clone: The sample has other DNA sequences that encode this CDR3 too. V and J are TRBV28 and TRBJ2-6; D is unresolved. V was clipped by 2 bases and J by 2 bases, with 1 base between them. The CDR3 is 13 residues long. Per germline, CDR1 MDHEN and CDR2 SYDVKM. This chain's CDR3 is CASSLAGANVLTF. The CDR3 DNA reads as TGTGCCAGCAGTTTAGCTGGGGCCAACGTCCTGACTTTC.

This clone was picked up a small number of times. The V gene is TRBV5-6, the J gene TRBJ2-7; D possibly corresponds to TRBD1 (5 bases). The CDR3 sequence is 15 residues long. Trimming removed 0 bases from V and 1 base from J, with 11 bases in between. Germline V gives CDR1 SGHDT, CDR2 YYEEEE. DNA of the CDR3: TGTGCCAGCAGCTTGGATCGGACACCTTCCTACGAGCAGTACTTC. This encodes CASSLDRTPSYEQYF.

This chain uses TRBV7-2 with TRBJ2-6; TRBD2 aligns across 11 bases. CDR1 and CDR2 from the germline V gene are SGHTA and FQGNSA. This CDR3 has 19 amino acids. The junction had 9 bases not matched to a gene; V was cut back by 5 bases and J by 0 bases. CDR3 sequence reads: CASSPRTSGLSSGANVLTF. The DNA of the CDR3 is TGTGCCAGCAGCCCTCGGACTAGCGGGCTCAGCTCTGGGGCCAACGTCCTGACTTTC.